This T cell receptor beta chain was recovered during a study of T cell responses to AZD1222 COVID-19 vaccine. The count of this clone is one. Its specificity is not known. Per the germline V gene, CDR1 is SQVTM and CDR2 is ANQGSEA. Trimming took 4 bases from V and 5 from J, leaving 12 bases between them. CDR3 length: 13 amino acids. Sequenced by immunoSEQ multiplex PCR; TCRdb stores in-frame clones only, minus some. The table records 80,000 to 95,000 clones, roughly 86% of them present only once. Findings and limits, study-wide: The repertoires were collected only after the peak T cell response. The number of AZD1222 recipients seropositive at baseline was only five or six. White British people made up most donors, females outnumbered males, and clonal diversity was possibly underestimated.

The chain joins TRBV29-1 to TRBJ1-5, with a possible D match to TRBD1 (6 bases). Sample: peripheral blood, taken on day 0 of MenACWY control vaccination. The clonotype originates from an adult in good health. The chain's CDR3 is CSVARGGDQPQHF. Written as DNA, the CDR3 is TGCAGCGTTGCCAGGGGCGGGGATCAGCCCCAGCATTTT.